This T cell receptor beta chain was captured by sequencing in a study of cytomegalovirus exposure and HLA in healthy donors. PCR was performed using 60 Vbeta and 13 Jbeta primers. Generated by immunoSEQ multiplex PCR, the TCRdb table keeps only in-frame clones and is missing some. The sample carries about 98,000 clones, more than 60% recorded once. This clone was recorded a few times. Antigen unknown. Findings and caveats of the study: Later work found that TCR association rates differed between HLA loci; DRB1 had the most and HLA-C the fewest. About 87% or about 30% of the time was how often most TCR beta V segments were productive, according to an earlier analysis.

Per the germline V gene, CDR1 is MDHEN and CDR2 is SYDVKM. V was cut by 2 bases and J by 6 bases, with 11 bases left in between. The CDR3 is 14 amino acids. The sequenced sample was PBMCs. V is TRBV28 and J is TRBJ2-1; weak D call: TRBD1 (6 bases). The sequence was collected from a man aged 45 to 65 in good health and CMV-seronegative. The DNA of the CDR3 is TGTGCCAGCAGTTTAGACGGACAGCGCAATGAGCAGTTCTTC. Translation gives CASSLDGQRNEQFF.